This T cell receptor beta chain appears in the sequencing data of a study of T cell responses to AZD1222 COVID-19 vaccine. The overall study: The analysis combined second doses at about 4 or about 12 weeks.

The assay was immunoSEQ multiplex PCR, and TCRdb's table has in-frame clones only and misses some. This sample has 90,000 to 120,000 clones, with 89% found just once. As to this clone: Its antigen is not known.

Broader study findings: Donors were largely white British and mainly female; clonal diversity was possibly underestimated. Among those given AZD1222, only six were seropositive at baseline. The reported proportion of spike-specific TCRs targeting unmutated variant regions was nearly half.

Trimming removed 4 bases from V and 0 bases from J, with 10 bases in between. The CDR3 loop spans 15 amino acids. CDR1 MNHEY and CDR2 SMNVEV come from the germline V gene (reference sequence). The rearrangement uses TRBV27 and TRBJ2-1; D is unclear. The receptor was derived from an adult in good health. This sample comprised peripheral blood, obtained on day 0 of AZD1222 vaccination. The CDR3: CASSSTVSSYNEQFF. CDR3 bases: TGTGCCAGCAGTTCAACAGTGTCCTCCTACAATGAGCAGTTCTTC.